Each of the 5 T cell receptor beta chains below was sequenced from the same sample in a study of identical twins. TCRdb ran MiXCR on the 5' RACE reads and lists one entry per CDR3 protein. The sample consists of approximately 690,000 distinct CDR3 sequences, around 6% of them appearing once. Sequenced: naive T cells sorted from blood. These receptors came from a man aged 18 to 29 in good health.

This clonotype was counted at least ten times. V usage is TRBV20-1 and J usage is TRBJ1-4, with 7 bases matching TRBD1. Germline V gene data show CDR1 as DFQATT and CDR2 as SNEGSKA (reference sequence). Trimming took 5 bases from V and 4 from J; bases not matched to a gene: 10. The CDR3 covers 15 residues. The CDR3 bases are TGCAGTGCTGGGAAAACAGGGGTTGGTAATGAAAAACTGTTTTTT. Its protein product is CSAGKTGVGNEKLFF.

The V call is TRBV5-1, the J call TRBJ2-3; 13 nucleotides match TRBD2. Per the germline V gene, CDR1 is SGHRS and CDR2 is YFSETQ. The CDR3 contains 18 residues. The junction had 9 bases not matched to a gene; V was cut back by 4 bases and J by 1 base. This chain's CDR3 is CASSRGLAGRDGTDTQYF. Here the CDR3 DNA reads TGCGCCAGCAGCCGGGGACTAGCGGGAAGGGATGGCACAGATACGCAGTATTTT.

The J gene is TRBJ2-1, the V gene TRBV21-1; the D call of TRBD1 is as the table states it, not checked on the DNA. TRBV21-1 is marked as a pseudogene. CDR3 length: 17 amino acids. CDR3 residues: CASSTPPPGSQFGEQFF. Here the CDR3 DNA reads TGTGCCAGCAGCACGCCCCCGCCGGGTAGTCAGTTCGGTGAGCAGTTCTTC.

This clonotype appeared many times. V gene TRBV29-1 combines with J gene TRBJ2-3, with 9 bases fitting TRBD1. The CDR3 has 13 residues. The germline CDR1 and CDR2 sequences are SQVTM and ANQGSEA. V lost 5 bases and J lost 4; bases outside the gene matches: 4. DNA for the CDR3: TGCAGCGTTTGGACAGGGGAGTCAGATACGCAGTATTTT. Residues: CSVWTGESDTQYF.

The gene calls are TRBV7-9 and TRBJ2-5; D is ambiguous. The germline V gene encodes CDR1 SEHNR and CDR2 FQNEAQ (reference sequence). V gave up 8 bases and J gave up 5 bases, with 9 bases separating them. The CDR3 extends over 11 amino acids. DNA of the CDR3: TGTGCCAGCGCTCCCAGGGAGACCCAGTACTTC. Its translation: CASAPRETQYF.